The 16 T cell receptor beta chains below all came from one sample that was sequenced in a study of CD8 T cells in Susac syndrome. Reverse transcription used 0.5 to 1 ug RNA and random hexamers. Each CDR3 protein gets one entry after TCRdb re-called the immunoSEQ multiplex PCR reads with MiXCR. The repertoire holds roughly 44,000 distinct CDR3 sequences, with 93% as singletons. The sample was CD8+ T cells from PBMCs. The receptors here all came from a human donor in good health.

This clonotype was detected only once. The genes are TRBV28 and TRBJ2-7; TRBD1 is a possible D gene (6 bases). Germline-derived CDR1 and CDR2 are MDHEN and SYDVKM. The CDR3 is made up of 15 amino acids. Deletions cut 5 bases from V and 6 bases from J, with 20 bases between. The CDR3 reads CASSQAAPETGEQYF. Written as DNA, the CDR3 is TGTGCCAGCAGTCAGGCCGCCCCGGAGACAGGCGAGCAGTACTTC.

A single count supports this clonotype. This chain connects TRBV4-1 to TRBJ2-2, with D perhaps matching TRBD1 or TRBD2 (5 bases each). Germline V CDR1 and CDR2: MGHRA, YSYEKL. The CDR3 loop spans 17 amino acids. With 8 bases removed from V and 4 bases from J, the gap between germline ends came to 23 bases. The CDR3 loop reads CASGDGDLIRSTGELFF. The DNA of the CDR3 is TGCGCCAGCGGGGACGGGGATCTGATAAGGAGCACCGGGGAGCTGTTTTTT.

The CDR3, as DNA: TGCAGCTCTAGACGGCCATCCGGGGAGCTGTTTTTT. This codes for CSSRRPSGELFF. The V call is TRBV29-1, the J call TRBJ2-2; no reliable D call. Germline CDR1 SQVTM, CDR2 ANQGSEA. The CDR3 runs to 12 residues. Trimming cost V 8 bases and J 6 bases, with 13 bases left between them.

The chain has TRBV5-6 and TRBJ2-5, with D unresolved. Germline V CDR1 and CDR2: SGHDT, YYEEEE. With 3 bases removed from V and 3 bases from J, the gap between germline ends came to 15 bases. The CDR3 spans 15 residues. CDR3 bases: TGTGCCAGCAGCTCCAATGTCTGGGTTAAAGAGACCCAGTACTTC. It codes for CASSSNVWVKETQYF. Full variable domain (outside the CDR3, taken from reference TRBV5-6 and TRBJ2-5): DAGVTQSPTHLIKTRGQQVTLRCSPKSGHDTVSWYQQALGQGPQFIFQYYEEEERQRGNFPDRFSGHQFPNYSSELNVNALLLGDSALYLCASSSNVWVKETQYFGPGTRLLVL.

The chain carries TRBV25-1 and TRBJ1-6; 8 nucleotides line up with TRBD1. Germline CDR1 is MGHDK and CDR2 is SYGVNS. J lost 9 bases, V lost 1 base, and 8 bases had no gene match. The CDR3 totals 16 residues. CDR3 DNA: TGTGCCAGCAGTGAATGGGGATCAGGGGGCCGTTCACCCCTCCACTTT. Translating gives CASSEWGSGGRSPLHF.

The chain employs TRBV4-1 and TRBJ2-7; 8 bases are a match to TRBD1. Germline CDR1 is MGHRA and CDR2 is YSYEKL. The CDR3 totals 15 residues. The V segment lost 1 base and the J segment 4 bases; nucleotides outside the gene matches: 6. Here the CDR3 DNA reads TGCGCCAGCAGCCAAGTTGAGACAGGGGTATACGAGCAGTACTTC. It translates to CASSQVETGVYEQYF.

This chain uses TRBV6-2 or TRBV6-3 with TRBJ1-5, with TRBD1 matching over 9 bases. The CDR3 runs 14 residues. J gave up 7 bases and V 5 bases, and 6 bases lay outside the gene matches. Per the germline V gene, CDR1 is MNHEY and CDR2 is SVGEGT. The CDR3 nucleotides are TGTGCCAGCAGTGACGGACAGGGGAGGCAGCCCCAGCATTTT. This sequence encodes CASSDGQGRQPQHF.

This clonotype was seen once. One junction end disagrees with the germline gene, perhaps due to a read error. This chain connects TRBV7-7 to TRBJ1-1, with D unclear. Looked up from germline, CDR1 is SSHAT and CDR2 is FNYEAQ (reference sequence). The CDR3 runs to 13 residues. CDR3 sequence: CASSLARNTEAFF. The CDR3 region has the DNA TGTGCTAGCAGCTTAGCCAGGAACACTGAAGCTTTCTTT.

The rearrangement joins TRBV24-1 to TRBJ2-1, with TRBD2 matching over 11 bases. CDR3 length equals 16 residues. V lost 2 bases, J lost 3 bases, and 2 bases stayed unmatched. Germline V gives CDR1 KGHDR, CDR2 SFDVKD. CDR3 nucleotide sequence: TGTGCCACCAGTGATTGGGGGACTAGCGGCTACAATGAGCAGTTCTTC. Translating gives CATSDWGTSGYNEQFF.

This sequence joins TRBV6-1 and TRBJ1-6, with D unresolved. The CDR3 length is 15 residues. With 4 bases removed from V and 3 bases from J, the gap between germline ends came to 10 bases. Germline CDR1 is MNHNS and CDR2 is SASEGT. As DNA, the CDR3 is TGTGCCAGCAGTGGTCAGCGAGTCTATAATTCACCCCTCCACTTT. Residues: CASSGQRVYNSPLHF.

The chain links TRBV29-1 to TRBJ2-7; D gene uncertain. V was cut by 5 bases and J by 2 bases, with 13 bases left in between. The germline gives CDR1 SQVTM, CDR2 ANQGSEA. This CDR3 comprises 13 residues. The CDR3 reads CSVSADQTYEQYF. CDR3 in DNA: TGCAGCGTTTCTGCCGACCAAACCTACGAGCAGTACTTC.

The gene calls are TRBV12-3 or TRBV12-4 and TRBJ1-5; 11 bases align to TRBD1. This CDR3 is 14 amino acids long. J gave up 6 bases and V 8 bases, and 6 bases lay outside the gene matches. This chain's CDR3 is CASSDRGLGQPQHF. DNA of the CDR3: TGTGCCAGCTCGGACAGGGGGCTAGGTCAGCCCCAGCATTTT.

This chain's CDR3 is CASSLGAGTEAFF. DNA for the CDR3: TGTGCCAGCAGCTTAGGTGCAGGCACTGAAGCTTTCTTT. The chain links TRBV7-6 to TRBJ1-1; the D is unclear. Germline CDR1 reads SGHVS; CDR2 reads FNYEAQ. The CDR3 contains 13 residues. Trimming took 1 base from V and 4 from J, leaving 7 bases between them. Together with reference TRBV7-6 and TRBJ1-1, the CDR3 gives the full variable domain: GAGVSQSPRYKVTKRGQDVALRCDPISGHVSLYWYRQALGQGPEFLTYFNYEAQQDKSGLPNDRFSAERPEGSISTLTIQRTEQRDSAMYRCASSLGAGTEAFFGQGTRLTVV.

The chain uses TRBV7-2 and TRBJ2-7, with TRBD1 as a possible D gene (6 bases). With 5 bases removed from V and 0 bases from J, the gap between germline ends came to 26 bases. From germline, CDR1 is SGHTA and CDR2 FQGNSA. This CDR3 region has 19 residues. The CDR3, as DNA: TGTGCCAGCAGCCCCAATCACATGGGGACACCAACTTACTCCTACGAGCAGTACTTC. Protein sequence: CASSPNHMGTPTYSYEQYF.

This chain joins TRBV30 and TRBJ1-2; D possibly corresponds to TRBD1 (5 bases). Germline lookup yields CDR1 GTSNPN and CDR2 SVGIG (reference sequence). Trimming removed 5 bases at V and 3 bases at J, with 13 bases between. The CDR3 is 13 amino acids. The chain's CDR3 is CAWGTGGDYGYTF. The CDR3 nucleotides read TGTGCCTGGGGGACCGGGGGAGACTATGGCTACACCTTC.

V usage is TRBV27 and J usage is TRBJ2-2; TRBD2 matches 8 bases. The CDR3 sequence is 16 residues long. J was trimmed by 6 bases and V by 6 bases; bases with no gene match: 12. Germline values: CDR1 MNHEY, CDR2 SMNVEV (reference sequence). CDR3 coding DNA: TGTGCCAGCAGCCACCTGAGCGGGAGTGCGTCCGGGGAGCTGTTTTTT. Translating gives CASSHLSGSASGELFF.